This passage covers 11 T cell receptor beta chains from one sample sequenced in a study of quantifying T cell responses using KT2 cells. For the study at large: TCR alpha and beta constant-region primers primed reverse transcription of RNA.

The cDNA 3' end received a ligated oligonucleotide with a UMI. The first PCR ran around 4 cycles with an equimolar RC1.1 and RC1.2 beta primer mix. MiXCR, applied by TCRdb to the UMI-ligation and nested PCR reads, yields one record per CDR3 protein. This table has fewer than 60,000 distinct CDR3 sequences, roughly 10% appearing once. Specimen: PBMCs spiked with cells of the T cell clone KT2. The receptor source for this set is a human donor.

The J gene is TRBJ1-1, the V gene TRBV7-2, with D unresolved. The CDR3 loop spans 13 amino acids. The germline V gene encodes CDR1 SGHTA and CDR2 FQGNSA. Trimming pared 3 bases from V and 0 bases from J, leaving 5 bases between. CDR3 nucleotide sequence: TGTGCCAGCAGCTTTGGGATGAACACTGAAGCTTTCTTT. This encodes CASSFGMNTEAFF.

This sequence joins TRBV2 and TRBJ2-3; maybe TRBD1 (5 bases). The CDR3 is 14 residues long. Trimming took 4 bases from V and 5 from J, leaving 13 bases between them. Germline V lookup: CDR1 SNHLY, CDR2 FYNNEI. CDR3 in amino acids: CASSVGGAQDTQYF. For the CDR3, the DNA is TGTGCCAGCAGTGTCGGTGGGGCCCAAGATACGCAGTATTTT.

This clonotype was counted a few times. The V gene is TRBV29-1, the J gene TRBJ2-2, with 12 bases lining up with TRBD2. Trimming cost V 6 bases and J 7 bases; bases outside gene matches: 6. From germline, CDR1 is SQVTM and CDR2 ANQGSEA. The CDR3 sequence is 14 residues long. The chain's CDR3 is CSVTSGSEVGELFF. CDR3 coding DNA: TGCAGCGTGACTAGCGGGAGTGAGGTCGGGGAGCTGTTTTTT.

This clonotype was recorded a few times. The J gene is TRBJ2-1, the V gene TRBV2, with 14 bases identical to TRBD2. This CDR3 region has 13 residues. Germline CDR1 reads SNHLY; CDR2 reads FYNNEI. J gave up 9 bases and V 8 bases, and 3 bases lay outside the gene matches. The CDR3 spells CASGTSGSIEQFF. Here the CDR3 DNA reads TGTGCCAGCGGGACTAGCGGGAGTATTGAGCAGTTCTTC.

This rearrangement joins TRBV18 to TRBJ1-2; 9 nucleotides agree with TRBD1. The CDR3 contains 13 residues. Germline V gene data show CDR1 as KGHSH and CDR2 as LQKENI. The junction had 5 bases not matched to a gene; V was cut back by 4 bases and J by 8 bases. In DNA, the CDR3 is TGTGCCAGCTCACGTCGACAGGGGGAAGGCTACACCTTC. Translation gives CASSRRQGEGYTF.

This clonotype was detected many times. The CDR3 DNA reads as TGTGCCACCAGCAGAGAGGCGACTACTAACAATGAGCAGTTCTTC. This translates into CATSREATTNNEQFF. V and J are TRBV15 and TRBJ2-1, with a weak D call TRBD2 (5 bases). Germline V lookup: CDR1 LNHNV, CDR2 YYDKDF (reference sequence). The CDR3 length is 15 residues. Trimming left V 0 bases short and J 5 bases short, with 11 bases between.

This clonotype showed up just a few times. This chain connects TRBV5-1 to TRBJ2-3; 7 bases are a match to TRBD1. This CDR3 comprises 16 residues. In germline, CDR1 is SGHRS, CDR2 YFSETQ. J lost 2 bases, V lost 2 bases, and 8 bases had no gene match. This CDR3 is CASSLPGQSSTDTQYF. CDR3 DNA: TGCGCCAGCAGCTTACCGGGACAGAGTTCCACAGATACGCAGTATTTT.

This clonotype was seen many times. V gene TRBV2 combines with J gene TRBJ1-1; 10 bases line up with TRBD1. Germline loops: CDR1 SNHLY, CDR2 FYNNEI. The CDR3 extends over 15 amino acids. V trimming: 9 bases; J trimming: 7 bases; junction bases outside the gene matches: 14. CDR3 DNA: TGTGCCAGTGCCGGTGGGACAGGGGCACAGCTTGAAGCTTTCTTT. The encoded protein is CASAGGTGAQLEAFF.

This clonotype was seen more than once but under ten times. This chain uses TRBV9 with TRBJ2-1; 9 bases line up with TRBD1. The germline V gene encodes CDR1 SGDLS and CDR2 YYNGEE. This CDR3 spans 21 amino acids. The V and J ends lost 4 bases and 2 bases, in that order; junction bases with no gene match: 22. The CDR3 nucleotides read TGTGCCAGCAGCAAAATTCTTACTCCGGGACAGGGTATTCCACCCTACAATGAGCAGTTCTTC. Its protein is CASSKILTPGQGIPPYNEQFF.

The J gene is TRBJ2-7, the V gene TRBV9, with D perhaps given as TRBD1 or TRBD2 (5 bases each). Trimming shortened V by 2 bases and J by 4 bases, and 16 bases separated the two germline ends. The germline CDR1 and CDR2 sequences are SGDLS and YYNGEE. This CDR3 contains 15 residues. In DNA form, the CDR3 reads TGTGCCAGCAGCGTCCGGGACCGGTGGGGATACGAGCAGTACTTC. Protein sequence: CASSVRDRWGYEQYF.

This clonotype was picked up a small number of times. The chain links TRBV7-2 to TRBJ2-5; 7 nucleotides line up with TRBD2. Trimming removed 0 bases from V and 0 bases from J; junction bases left unmatched: 4. The CDR3 length is 16 residues. Germline lookup yields CDR1 SGHTA and CDR2 FQGNSA. For the CDR3, the DNA is TGTGCCAGCAGCTTAGCAGCGGGAAGGTACCAAGAGACCCAGTACTTC. It is translated as CASSLAAGRYQETQYF.